The 11 T cell receptor beta chains reported below all come from one sample, sequenced in a study of vaccination and CD4 T cells after COVID-19. Once obtained from cultured CD4+ T cells, the DNA was sequenced using the Oncomine TCR Beta short-read assay. One entry per CDR3 protein, called by TCRdb with MiXCR from the PCR reads. This repertoire shows some 20,000 distinct CDR3 sequences, 44% found once; its top ten account for 26%. The sample's treatment: roughly 11-day PBMC culture with coronavirus spike peptide pools or control peptides (ViraFEST assay). No antigen is known for these receptors. Specimen: CD4+ T cells from blood, cultured in vitro, collected before SARS-CoV-2 vaccination. The origin of the receptors is a human donor who had recovered from COVID-19.

The rearrangement joins TRBV27 to TRBJ1-5; D is possibly TRBD1 (6 bases). Germline V gives CDR1 MNHEY, CDR2 SMNVEV (reference sequence). V was cut by 4 bases and J by 0 bases, with 13 bases left in between. The CDR3 loop spans 16 amino acids. The CDR3 DNA reads as TGTGCCAGCAGTTCATCGGGGGCATATAGCAATCAGCCCCAGCATTTT. Residues: CASSSSGAYSNQPQHF.

This clonotype was counted between two and nine times. The chain combines TRBV30 with TRBJ1-6; D is ambiguous. Germline CDR1 GTSNPN, CDR2 SVGIG (reference sequence). The CDR3 runs 14 residues. Trimming shortened V by 4 bases and J by 6 bases, and 13 bases separated the two germline ends. The CDR3 DNA follows: TGTGCCTGGAACGGAGTCGGTATTAATTCACCCCTCCACTTT. It specifies CAWNGVGINSPLHF.

Of note for this clonotype: A read error may account for a junction end that differs from germline. The V and J genes are TRBV7-9 and TRBJ1-2; D call uncertain. Germline lookup yields CDR1 SEHNR and CDR2 FQNEAQ (reference sequence). The CDR3 length is 14 residues. The DNA for the CDR3 is TGCGCCAGCAGCTTGGCCTTGCAGGAGGATGGCTACACCTTC. It encodes CASSLALQEDGYTF.

This chain links TRBV7-9 with TRBJ1-5, with TRBD1 as a possible D gene (5 bases). The V gene lost 6 bases and the J gene lost 9 bases, with 15 bases spanning the gap. The germline gives CDR1 SEHNR, CDR2 FQNEAQ (reference sequence). The CDR3 is 13 amino acids. CDR3 in DNA: TGTGCCAGCAGTCCCAGGATGGGGGGGCCCCAGCATTTT. It is translated as CASSPRMGGPQHF.

This clonotype was counted only a few times. This chain joins TRBV15 and TRBJ1-2; D not resolved. V was trimmed by 4 bases and J by 2 bases, leaving 11 bases between them. This CDR3 has 14 amino acids. Germline V gene data show CDR1 as LNHNV and CDR2 as YYDKDF (reference sequence). The CDR3 DNA follows: TGTGCCACCAGCATCTTCCAGTCGAACTATGGCTACACCTTC. Translating gives CATSIFQSNYGYTF.

This clonotype appeared a few times. This sequence joins TRBV19 and TRBJ2-2; 9 bases line up with TRBD1. The CDR3 extends over 14 amino acids. Trimming took 6 bases from V and 6 from J; bases not matched to a gene: 5. CDR1 and CDR2 (germline): LNHDA, SQIVND (reference sequence). The CDR3 loop is CASSKGTGSGELFF. The CDR3, as DNA: TGTGCCAGTAGCAAAGGGACAGGGTCCGGGGAGCTGTTTTTT.

J is TRBJ1-3 and V is TRBV11-2; D gene unclear. The CDR3 is 15 amino acids. Germline V gene lookup returns CDR1 SGHAT and CDR2 FQNNGV. The ends were cut back, 0 bases at V and 0 bases at J, with 6 bases in the middle. The CDR3 region has the DNA TGTGCCAGCAGCTTAGAGCGTCCCTCTGGAAACACCATATATTTT. It encodes CASSLERPSGNTIYF.

The rearrangement links TRBV15 to TRBJ2-5, with D unclear. Germline CDR1 reads LNHNV; CDR2 reads YYDKDF (reference sequence). CDR3 length: 12 amino acids. Between the trimmed V and J ends, which lost 0 bases and 5 bases, there was a span of 4 bases. CDR3 in amino acids: CATSRDMETQYF. For the CDR3, the DNA is TGTGCCACCAGCAGAGATATGGAGACCCAGTACTTC. Filled out from reference TRBV15 and TRBJ2-5, the complete variable domain reads DAMVIQNPRYQVTQFGKPVTLSCSQTLNHNVMYWYQQKSSQAPKLLFHYYDKDFNNEADTPDNFQSRRPNTSFCFLDIRSPGLGDTAMYLCATSRDMETQYFGPGTRLLVL.

The chain has TRBV2 and TRBJ2-7; TRBD1 aligns across 11 bases. Germline trimming cut 3 bases from V and 5 bases from J; bases unmatched to any gene: 3. The germline gives CDR1 SNHLY, CDR2 FYNNEI. This CDR3 contains 14 residues. In DNA, the CDR3 is TGTGCCAGCAGTGAGGGGACAGGGGGAGACGAGCAGTACTTC. This translates into CASSEGTGGDEQYF.

The chain carries TRBV30 and TRBJ1-6; a weak D match, TRBD1 (5 bases). The CDR3 runs to 15 residues. Germline V lookup: CDR1 GTSNPN, CDR2 SVGIG (reference sequence). V gave up 3 bases and J gave up 7 bases, with 16 bases separating them. For the CDR3, the DNA is TGTGCCTGGAGCCCCGGGGCAGGTGGCAATTCACCCCTCCACTTT. Translated, it gives CAWSPGAGGNSPLHF.

The chain is built from TRBV19 and TRBJ1-3, with D unclear. V lost 8 bases and J 2 bases, leaving 13 bases between the germline ends. There are 14 residues in the CDR3. Per germline, CDR1 LNHDA and CDR2 SQIVND (reference sequence). The CDR3 is CASGQGPAGNTIYF. In nucleotides, the CDR3 is TGTGCCAGTGGGCAAGGACCGGCTGGAAACACCATATATTTT.